These 32 T cell receptor beta chains came from one sample sequenced in a study of blood T cell repertoires in COVID-19. Sequenced by immunoSEQ multiplex PCR; TCRdb stores in-frame clones only, minus some. The sample carries about 230,000 clones, just under 90% recorded once. The sample comprised peripheral blood. Receptors originate from a man between 25 and 39 years old with COVID-19, enrolled during active disease.

This clone was counted only a few times. The genes are TRBV9 and TRBJ2-5; 7 bases are shared with TRBD1. The V gene's germline CDR1 is SGDLS and CDR2 YYNGEE. Trimming removed 4 bases from V and 1 base from J; junction bases left unmatched: 4. The CDR3 is made up of 14 amino acids. The CDR3 bases are TGTGCCAGCAGCCCTAGGACAGGCCAAGAGACCCAGTACTTC. The encoded protein is CASSPRTGQETQYF.

J is TRBJ1-1 and V is TRBV18, with D maybe TRBD1 (6 bases). Per the germline V gene, CDR1 is KGHSH and CDR2 is LQKENI. The V end lost 4 bases, the J end lost 8 bases, and 14 bases lay between the germline ends. The CDR3 contains 13 residues. The chain's CDR3 is CASSLPAGTEAFF. In nucleotides, the CDR3 is TGTGCCAGCTCACTCCCAGCCGGGACAGAAGCTTTCTTT.

This clone was seen only once. The chain couples TRBV6-5 to TRBJ1-2; 8 positions match TRBD1. V lost 6 bases to trimming and J lost 8 bases; unmatched junction nucleotides: 8. The CDR3 loop spans 13 amino acids. The germline V gene has CDR1 MNHEY and CDR2 SVGAGI. DNA for the CDR3: TGTGCCAGCAGGGACAGGGATCGAGGAGGCTACACCTTC. This codes for CASRDRDRGGYTF.

The rearrangement uses TRBV11-2 and TRBJ1-5; 8 positions match TRBD1. The V gene end was trimmed by 0 bases and the J gene end by 4 bases; junction bases not matched to a gene: 2. The CDR3 extends over 15 amino acids. Germline-derived CDR1 and CDR2 are SGHAT and FQNNGV. CDR3 sequence reads: CASSLDDRGNQPQHF. CDR3 bases: TGTGCCAGCAGCTTAGACGACAGGGGAAATCAGCCCCAGCATTTT.

This clone was seen once. This chain uses TRBV9 with TRBJ2-5; TRBD2 agrees at 15 bases. Germline V gene data show CDR1 as SGDLS and CDR2 as YYNGEE. The CDR3 has 15 amino acids. Trimming took 2 bases from V and 9 from J; bases not matched to a gene: 5. CDR3 in amino acids: CASSVTGLAGGSQYF. In DNA, the CDR3 is TGTGCCAGCAGCGTTACGGGACTAGCGGGAGGCTCCCAGTACTTC. The entire variable domain, with the rest obtained from reference TRBV9 and TRBJ2-5, is as follows: DSGVTQTPKHLITATGQRVTLRCSPRSGDLSVYWYQQSLDQGLQFLIQYYNGEERAKGNILERFSAQQFPDLHSELNLSSLELGDSALYFCASSVTGLAGGSQYFGPGTRLLVL.

This chain links TRBV6-1 with TRBJ1-6; D uncertain. The CDR3 is made up of 17 amino acids. The V and J ends lost 4 bases and 0 bases respectively, with 13 bases between them. The germline gives CDR1 MNHNS, CDR2 SASEGT. This chain's CDR3 is CASSAEEASSYNSPLHF. The DNA of the CDR3 is TGTGCCAGCAGTGCGGAGGAGGCGAGCTCCTATAATTCACCCCTCCACTTT.

The chain combines TRBV6-2 or TRBV6-3 with TRBJ1-5, with 8 positions matching TRBD1. This CDR3 is built from 15 residues. Trimming at V came to 5 bases and at J to 6 bases, leaving 9 bases not matched to a gene. CDR1 MNHEY and CDR2 SVGEGT come from the germline V gene. The CDR3 is CASSLQDRVGQPQHF. CDR3 DNA: TGTGCCAGCAGTCTACAGGACAGGGTTGGTCAGCCCCAGCATTTT.

The genes are TRBV18 and TRBJ2-7; 10 nucleotides agree with TRBD1. The CDR3 is 15 residues long. V shed 4 bases, J shed 2 bases, and the junction held 5 bases outside the gene matches. The germline gives CDR1 KGHSH, CDR2 LQKENI. The CDR3 protein is CASSLPGQGTYEQYF. The CDR3 nucleotides are TGTGCCAGCTCACTTCCGGGACAGGGGACCTACGAGCAGTACTTC.

This chain connects TRBV9 to TRBJ2-7; D remains unclear. Trimming pared 2 bases from V and 4 bases from J, leaving 7 bases between. The germline CDR1 and CDR2 sequences are SGDLS and YYNGEE. CDR3 size: 12 residues. The CDR3 spells CASSVSGYEQYF. CDR3 in DNA: TGTGCCAGCAGCGTTTCCGGGTACGAGCAGTACTTC.

The V gene is TRBV27, the J gene TRBJ1-5, with 10 bases that match TRBD1. The CDR3 consists of 15 residues. The germline gives CDR1 MNHEY, CDR2 SMNVEV (reference sequence). J gave up 8 bases and V 6 bases, and 10 bases lay outside the gene matches. The CDR3 loop reads CASRMTTGGKEPQHF. CDR3 nucleotide sequence: TGTGCCAGCAGGATGACGACAGGGGGCAAGGAGCCCCAGCATTTT.

This clone has a handful of counts. The genes are TRBV12-3 or TRBV12-4 and TRBJ2-7; D is undetermined. The CDR3 loop spans 12 amino acids. The ends were cut back, 3 bases at V and 7 bases at J, with 10 bases in the middle. CDR3 DNA sequence: TGTGCCAGCAGTTTGAGGCTCGGAGAGCAGTACTTC. Its protein product is CASSLRLGEQYF.

The gene calls are TRBV7-2 and TRBJ1-2; the match to TRBD1 covers 9 bases. The length of the CDR3 is 18 residues. CDR1 and CDR2 from the germline V gene are SGHTA and FQGNSA. V gave up 5 bases and J gave up 8 bases; unmatched junction bases: 21. The CDR3 here is CASSLNVPLVRQGDGYTF. DNA for the CDR3: TGTGCCAGCAGCCTTAATGTCCCTTTGGTTAGACAGGGGGACGGCTACACCTTC.

The V call is TRBV19, the J call TRBJ1-1, with D perhaps matching TRBD1 (5 bases). From germline, CDR1 is LNHDA and CDR2 SQIVND (reference sequence). Trimming pared 5 bases from V and 3 bases from J, leaving 13 bases between. The CDR3 loop spans 14 amino acids. The CDR3 loop reads CASSPWQGYTEAFF. The CDR3 coding sequence is TGTGCCAGTAGTCCTTGGCAGGGCTACACTGAAGCTTTCTTT.

This sequence joins TRBV5-1 and TRBJ1-2, with a tentative D call TRBD1 (5 bases). The V gene's germline CDR1 is SGHRS and CDR2 YFSETQ. Trimming stripped 4 bases from V and 3 bases from J, with 10 bases between. The CDR3 has 13 amino acids. Here the CDR3 reads CASSPGMDYGYTF. CDR3 DNA sequence: TGCGCCAGCAGCCCAGGGATGGACTATGGCTACACCTTC. Full variable domain (remainder filled in from reference TRBV5-1 and TRBJ1-2): KAGVTQTPRYLIKTRGQQVTLSCSPISGHRSVSWYQQTPGQGLQFLFEYFSETQRNKGNFPGRFSGRQFSNSRSEMNVSTLELGDSALYLCASSPGMDYGYTFGSGTRLTVV.

The V and J genes are TRBV27 and TRBJ1-1; D may be TRBD1 (6 bases). The CDR3 covers 13 residues. Deletions cut 4 bases from V and 3 bases from J, with 9 bases between. Germline values: CDR1 MNHEY, CDR2 SMNVEV (reference sequence). CDR3 in DNA: TGTGCCAGCAGTTACAGGGTGTACACTGAAGCTTTCTTT. This translates into CASSYRVYTEAFF.

A few counts support this clone. V gene TRBV6-2 or TRBV6-3 combines with J gene TRBJ1-5; 8 nucleotides match TRBD1. The V and J ends lost 6 bases and 5 bases, in that order; junction bases with no gene match: 6. CDR1 and CDR2 from the germline V gene are MNHEY and SVGEGT. The CDR3 loop spans 14 amino acids. This chain's CDR3 is CASSGQGEYQPQHF. The CDR3 nucleotides are TGTGCCAGCAGCGGACAGGGCGAATATCAGCCCCAGCATTTT.

V and J are TRBV2 and TRBJ1-6; 8 nucleotides line up with TRBD1. The CDR3 sequence is 16 residues long. V lost 5 bases and J lost 0; bases outside the gene matches: 3. CDR1 SNHLY and CDR2 FYNNEI come from the germline V gene. This CDR3 reads CASSYDRGSYNSPLHF. Written as DNA, the CDR3 is TGTGCCAGCAGTTACGACAGGGGCTCCTATAATTCACCCCTCCACTTT. Complete variable domain (other parts from reference TRBV2 and TRBJ1-6): EPEVTQTPSHQVTQMGQEVILRCVPISNHLYFYWYRQILGQKVEFLVSFYNNEISEKSEIFDDQFSVERPDGSNFTLKIRSTKLEDSAMYFCASSYDRGSYNSPLHFGNGTRLTVT.

The V gene is TRBV5-8, the J gene TRBJ2-2, with D possibly being TRBD1 (6 bases). Germline CDR1 SGHTS, CDR2 YDEGEE. This CDR3 spans 15 amino acids. The V and J ends lost 3 bases and 5 bases respectively, with 14 bases between them. In nucleotides, the CDR3 is TGTGCCAGCAGCTCCGGACAGAGGTTAACCGGGGAGCTGTTTTTT. As protein: CASSSGQRLTGELFF.

This chain joins TRBV15 and TRBJ1-2; possibly TRBD1 for D (6 bases). Germline V lookup: CDR1 LNHNV, CDR2 YYDKDF (reference sequence). Between the trimmed V and J ends, which lost 0 bases and 7 bases, there was a span of 12 bases. The CDR3 totals 14 residues. CDR3 in DNA: TGTGCCACCAGCAGAGAGCAGGGGCAGGGTGGCTACACCTTC. Translating gives CATSREQGQGGYTF.

This rearrangement joins TRBV5-1 to TRBJ2-7; 10 bases match TRBD1. The V gene end was trimmed by 3 bases and the J gene end by 2 bases; junction bases not matched to a gene: 2. Germline values: CDR1 SGHRS, CDR2 YFSETQ. CDR3 length: 14 residues. The CDR3 spells CASSSGQGPYEQYF. Written as DNA, the CDR3 is TGCGCCAGCAGCTCGGGACAGGGGCCCTACGAGCAGTACTTC.

The chain links TRBV11-3 to TRBJ2-3; D gene uncertain. The V gene's germline CDR1 is SGHNT and CDR2 YENEEA. This CDR3 comprises 14 residues. V lost 1 base to trimming and J lost 6 bases, with 11 bases between them. The CDR3 sequence is CASSLGAVLDTQYF. The CDR3, as DNA: TGTGCCAGCAGCTTAGGGGCAGTGTTGGATACGCAGTATTTT. Full variable domain (outside the CDR3, taken from reference TRBV11-3 and TRBJ2-3): EAGVVQSPRYKIIEKKQPVAFWCNPISGHNTLYWYLQNLGQGPELLIRYENEEAVDDSQLPKDRFSAERLKGVDSTLKIQPAELGDSAVYLCASSLGAVLDTQYFGPGTRLTVL.

This sequence joins TRBV6-5 and TRBJ2-2, with D hard to call. CDR1 MNHEY and CDR2 SVGAGI come from the germline V gene. V was clipped by 8 bases and J by 0 bases, with 10 bases between them. The CDR3 covers 14 residues. The CDR3 protein is CASGPPTNTGELFF. CDR3 DNA sequence: TGTGCCAGCGGGCCTCCCACGAACACCGGGGAGCTGTTTTTT.

This clone appeared once. DNA of the CDR3: TGTGCCAGCTCACCACCGACTAGTTACGAGCAGTACTTC. This translates into CASSPPTSYEQYF. This rearrangement joins TRBV18 to TRBJ2-7; a possible D gene is TRBD2 (6 bases). Trimming removed 0 bases at V and 4 bases at J, with 7 bases between. The CDR3 contains 13 residues. In germline, CDR1 is KGHSH, CDR2 LQKENI.

The chain has TRBV6-5 and TRBJ1-1, with 8 bases identical to TRBD1. The length of the CDR3 is 14 residues. Germline V gene lookup returns CDR1 MNHEY and CDR2 SVGAGI. The junction had 9 bases not matched to a gene; V was cut back by 5 bases and J by 7 bases. Here the CDR3 DNA reads TGTGCCAGCAGTCTGGACAGGGCGGCGGGTGAAGCTTTCTTT. As protein: CASSLDRAAGEAFF.

The V gene is TRBV6-2 or TRBV6-3, the J gene TRBJ1-1; no clear D. CDR3 length: 12 amino acids. Trimming stripped 5 bases from V and 1 base from J, with 5 bases between. Germline V gives CDR1 MNHEY, CDR2 SVGEGT. The CDR3 bases are TGTGCCAGCAGTCACAGGAACACTGAAGCTTTCTTT. Translated: CASSHRNTEAFF.

The chain uses TRBV7-6 and TRBJ2-1; 8 positions match TRBD2. Germline CDR1 and CDR2: SGHVS and FNYEAQ. With 1 base clipped from V and 10 bases from J, the junction kept 0 bases outside the gene matches. The CDR3 has 12 residues. In DNA form, the CDR3 reads TGTGCCAGCAGCTTAGAGCGGGGGGAGCAGTTCTTC. It codes for CASSLERGEQFF. Supplemented by reference TRBV7-6 and TRBJ2-1, the full variable domain reads GAGVSQSPRYKVTKRGQDVALRCDPISGHVSLYWYRQALGQGPEFLTYFNYEAQQDKSGLPNDRFSAERPEGSISTLTIQRTEQRDSAMYRCASSLERGEQFFGPGTRLTVL.

The rearrangement uses TRBV24-1 and TRBJ1-3, with D uncertain. Germline CDR1 is KGHDR and CDR2 is SFDVKD. The length of the CDR3 is 15 residues. V was clipped by 12 bases and J by 0 bases, with 17 bases between them. CDR3 nucleotides: TGTGCCTCTCAGGTGCAGCTCAGCTCTGGAAACACCATATATTTT. It is translated as CASQVQLSSGNTIYF.

This chain links TRBV28 with TRBJ1-3; D is undetermined. V lost 10 bases to trimming and J lost 0 bases, with 22 bases between them. The CDR3 runs 17 residues. Germline assignment: CDR1 MDHEN and CDR2 SYDVKM. CDR3 protein: CATLPPHSGSSGNTIYF. In DNA form, the CDR3 reads TGTGCCACCCTGCCCCCTCATTCTGGGAGCTCTGGAAACACCATATATTTT.

CDR3: CASSLGYQAMNTEAFF. DNA of the CDR3: TGTGCCAGCAGCTTAGGGTATCAGGCTATGAACACTGAAGCTTTCTTT. The chain employs TRBV7-2 and TRBJ1-1; D unresolved. The germline V gene encodes CDR1 SGHTA and CDR2 FQGNSA. The CDR3 has 16 amino acids. V was shortened by 1 base and J by 0 bases, with 12 bases between the two germline ends.

The chain has TRBV28 and TRBJ1-1, with D perhaps matching TRBD1 (5 bases). The CDR3 sequence is 13 residues long. The germline CDR1 and CDR2 sequences are MDHEN and SYDVKM. The V gene lost 5 bases and the J gene lost 1 base, with 8 bases spanning the gap. The DNA for the CDR3 is TGTGCCAGCAGTCTAACAGGGAACACTGAAGCTTTCTTT. It yields the protein CASSLTGNTEAFF.

CDR3 DNA sequence: TGTGCCAGCAGTTTTCGGTCTTCCTCCTACGAGCAGTACTTC. This translates into CASSFRSSSYEQYF. The chain joins TRBV27 to TRBJ2-7; no clear D gene. The germline CDR1 and CDR2 sequences are MNHEY and SMNVEV (reference sequence). V was clipped by 3 bases and J by 0 bases, with 9 bases between them. CDR3 length: 14 amino acids.

The V call is TRBV15, the J call TRBJ1-2; D is ambiguous. Germline CDR1 reads LNHNV; CDR2 reads YYDKDF (reference sequence). This CDR3 is built from 14 residues. V lost 1 base, J lost 4 bases, and 10 bases lay in between. The CDR3 region is CATSRVRGSYGYTF. For the CDR3, the DNA is TGTGCCACCAGCAGAGTCCGGGGAAGCTATGGCTACACCTTC.